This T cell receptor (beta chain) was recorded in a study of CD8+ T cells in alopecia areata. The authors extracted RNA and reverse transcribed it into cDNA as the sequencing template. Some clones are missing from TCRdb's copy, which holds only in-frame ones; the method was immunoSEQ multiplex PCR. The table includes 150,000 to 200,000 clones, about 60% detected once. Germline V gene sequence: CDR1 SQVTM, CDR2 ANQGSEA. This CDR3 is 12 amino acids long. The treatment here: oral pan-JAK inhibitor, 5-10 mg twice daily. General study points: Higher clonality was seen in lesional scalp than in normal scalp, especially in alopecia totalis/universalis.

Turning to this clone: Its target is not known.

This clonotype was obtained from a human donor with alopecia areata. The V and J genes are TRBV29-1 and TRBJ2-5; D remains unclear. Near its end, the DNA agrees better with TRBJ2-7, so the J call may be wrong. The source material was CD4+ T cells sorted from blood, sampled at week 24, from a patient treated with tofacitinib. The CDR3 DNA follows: TGCAGCGTTGTAATTGTAGGCTACGAGCAGTACTTC. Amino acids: CSVVIVGYEQYF.